These 5 T cell receptor beta chains came from one sample sequenced in a study of blood T cell repertoires in COVID-19. The table came from immunoSEQ multiplex PCR; TCRdb's copy has only in-frame clones and leaves some out. This sample has approximately 76,000 clones, with about 89% found just once. Sequencing was done on a sample of peripheral blood. All receptors derive from a woman aged 55 to 70 with acute or convalescent COVID-19.

The chain couples TRBV6-5 to TRBJ2-1; D perhaps matches TRBD1 (6 bases). Trimming cost V 5 bases and J 10 bases, with 15 bases left between them. CDR3 length: 13 residues. The germline CDR1 and CDR2 sequences are MNHEY and SVGAGI. Here the CDR3 DNA reads TGTGCCAGCAGTAGGCAGGGGCAGGGCGAGCAGTTCTTC. Translation: CASSRQGQGEQFF.

The chain uses TRBV7-9 and TRBJ2-5; 9 bases are shared with TRBD1. Germline V gene sequence: CDR1 SEHNR, CDR2 FQNEAQ (reference sequence). This CDR3 spans 14 amino acids. Trimming cost V 0 bases and J 7 bases; bases outside gene matches: 3. CDR3 DNA: TGTGCCAGCAGCTTAGCAGTGACAGGGGGGACCCAGTACTTC. Residues: CASSLAVTGGTQYF.

V usage is TRBV19 and J usage is TRBJ2-4; 7 bases map to TRBD1. The trim removed 5 bases at V and 2 bases at J, leaving 12 bases unmatched. CDR3 length: 17 residues. The germline V gene has CDR1 LNHDA and CDR2 SQIVND (reference sequence). This CDR3 reads CASSFDSVRGPKNIQYF. CDR3 in DNA: TGTGCCAGTAGTTTCGACTCCGTGAGGGGGCCCAAAAACATTCAGTACTTC.

This chain joins TRBV4-2 and TRBJ2-1; 7 nucleotides match TRBD2. The V and J ends lost 2 bases and 7 bases, in that order; junction bases with no gene match: 14. Germline CDR1 LGHNA, CDR2 YNFKEQ. CDR3 length equals 17 residues. In DNA, the CDR3 is TGTGCCAGCAGCCAAATCTCTGGGGAAGCGGGGACGAATGAGCAGTTCTTC. Protein sequence: CASSQISGEAGTNEQFF.

The chain combines TRBV7-8 with TRBJ2-7, with TRBD2 matching 9 bases. J lost 3 bases, V lost 10 bases, and 10 bases had no gene match. The germline V gene encodes CDR1 SGHVS and CDR2 FQNEAQ. CDR3 length equals 14 residues. The CDR3 loop is CATNLGTSFYEQYF. CDR3 in DNA: TGTGCCACCAACCTCGGGACTAGCTTCTACGAGCAGTACTTC.